Shown below are 32 T cell receptor beta chains from a single sample sequenced in a study of graft-versus-host responses after intestinal transplantation. Their cognate antigens are unknown. Some clones are missing from TCRdb's copy, which holds only in-frame ones; the method was immunoSEQ multiplex PCR. There are approximately 130,000 clones in the sample; around 94% occur only once, and roughly 0.16% lies in the top ten. The sequenced sample was unstimulated CD4+ T cells sorted from spleen or lymph node cells, obtained before intestinal transplant. The receptors stem from a human donor who received an intestinal transplant.

This rearrangement joins TRBV12-5 to TRBJ1-3; D not certain. From germline, CDR1 is LGHNT and CDR2 FRNRAP. The ends were cut back, 2 bases at V and 4 bases at J, with 6 bases in the middle. This CDR3 is built from 13 residues. CDR3 residues: CASGLLAGNTIYF. DNA of the CDR3: TGTGCTAGTGGTTTGCTTGCGGGAAACACCATATATTTT.

The rearrangement links TRBV11-2 to TRBJ1-4; TRBD1 might be the D (6 bases). The ends were cut back, 5 bases at V and 0 bases at J, with 13 bases in the middle. The CDR3 has 16 amino acids. Germline lookup yields CDR1 SGHAT and CDR2 FQNNGV. Written as DNA, the CDR3 is TGTGCCAGCAGCACTACAGGGATTGCAACTAATGAAAAACTGTTTTTT. Translating gives CASSTTGIATNEKLFF.

This clone showed up just once. The CDR3 protein is CASSTRTSSTGELFF. The CDR3 DNA reads TGTGCCAGCAGCACTCGGACTAGCAGCACCGGGGAGCTGTTTTTT. The gene calls are TRBV9 and TRBJ2-2, with TRBD2 matching over 8 bases. Unmatched junction bases numbered 6, after V lost 4 bases and J lost 4 bases. Germline V gives CDR1 SGDLS, CDR2 YYNGEE. This CDR3 is 15 amino acids long.

The V call is TRBV4-1, the J call TRBJ2-1; D gene ambiguous. V lost 4 bases, J lost 8 bases, and 15 bases lay in between. CDR1 is MGHRA and CDR2 is YSYEKL in the germline V gene. This CDR3 region has 14 residues. The CDR3 sequence is CASSPGGRTDEQFF. CDR3 bases: TGCGCCAGCAGCCCAGGCGGTCGAACGGATGAGCAGTTCTTC.

V is TRBV5-1 and J is TRBJ1-4, with D possibly being TRBD1 (5 bases). This CDR3 region has 16 residues. V was clipped by 0 bases and J by 6 bases, with 15 bases between them. Germline CDR1 is SGHRS and CDR2 is YFSETQ. The CDR3 region is CASSLASGAPHEKLFF. In DNA form, the CDR3 reads TGCGCCAGCAGCTTGGCCTCTGGGGCGCCCCATGAAAAACTGTTTTTT.

This clone was observed a single time. V is TRBV6-1 and J is TRBJ1-5; maybe TRBD1 (5 bases). Germline V gene sequence: CDR1 MNHNS, CDR2 SASEGT. The CDR3 sequence is 13 residues long. Trimming cost V 7 bases and J 5 bases, with 12 bases left between them. The CDR3 bases are TGTGCCAGCAATTGGGGGTTGTATCAGCCCCAGCATTTT. As protein: CASNWGLYQPQHF.

V and J are TRBV11-2 and TRBJ2-1, with 14 bases matching TRBD2. Per the germline V gene, CDR1 is SGHAT and CDR2 is FQNNGV. The V segment lost 5 bases and the J segment 8 bases; nucleotides outside the gene matches: 8. The CDR3 extends over 16 amino acids. In nucleotides, the CDR3 is TGTGCCAGCAGCCGCCGACTAGCGGGGGGGCCCTATGAGCAGTTCTTC. Its protein product is CASSRRLAGGPYEQFF.

The chain carries TRBV9 and TRBJ1-1; no firm D call. Per the germline V gene, CDR1 is SGDLS and CDR2 is YYNGEE. The V and J ends lost 2 bases and 4 bases respectively, with 12 bases between them. The CDR3 is 14 residues long. The CDR3 reads CASSVDPLGTEAFF. CDR3 nucleotide sequence: TGTGCCAGCAGCGTCGACCCCCTGGGCACTGAAGCTTTCTTT.

The J gene is TRBJ2-5, the V gene TRBV5-1; D uncertain. CDR1 and CDR2 (germline): SGHRS, YFSETQ. This CDR3 region has 13 residues. V lost 0 bases and J 4 bases, leaving 7 bases between the germline ends. CDR3 sequence: CASSLAAGETQYF. In nucleotides, the CDR3 is TGCGCCAGCAGCTTGGCAGCAGGAGAGACCCAGTACTTC.

The chain couples TRBV14 to TRBJ1-1; 7 nucleotides line up with TRBD1. The CDR3 sequence is 17 residues long. Germline CDR1 SGHDN, CDR2 FVKESK. With V trimmed by 4 bases and J by 3 bases, 14 bases remained unmatched. CDR3 sequence (DNA): TGTGCCAGCAGCCTCTTTGGGGGAACAGGGGTGTACACTGAAGCTTTCTTT. Amino acids: CASSLFGGTGVYTEAFF.

This CDR3 reads CASRLRAPEEQFF. The CDR3 nucleotides read TGTGCCAGCAGGCTCCGGGCCCCGGAGGAGCAGTTCTTC. The V call is TRBV6-5, the J call TRBJ2-1; D is uncertain. The CDR3 sequence is 13 residues long. V shed 6 bases and J shed 10 bases, with 16 bases lying between them. Germline-derived CDR1 and CDR2 are MNHEY and SVGAGI.

This chain uses TRBV5-4 with TRBJ2-5; the match to TRBD2 covers 9 bases. CDR1 is SGHNT and CDR2 is YYREEE in the germline V gene (reference sequence). The CDR3 is 16 amino acids. V lost 0 bases to trimming and J lost 1 base; unmatched junction nucleotides: 4. CDR3 sequence: CASSLVGRGGQETQYF. The DNA of the CDR3 is TGTGCCAGCAGCTTGGTGGGGCGGGGGGGCCAAGAGACCCAGTACTTC.

The genes are TRBV27 and TRBJ1-1, with TRBD1 as a possible D gene (6 bases). CDR1 is MNHEY, CDR2 SMNVEV, per germline (reference sequence). V lost 5 bases and J 2 bases, leaving 9 bases between the germline ends. The CDR3 extends over 13 amino acids. CDR3 sequence: CASSLQGNTEAFF. Written as DNA, the CDR3 is TGTGCCAGCAGTCTACAGGGAAACACTGAAGCTTTCTTT.

The gene calls are TRBV4-2 and TRBJ2-3; D gene uncertain. Deletions cut 0 bases from V and 4 bases from J, with 11 bases between. The CDR3 sequence is 15 residues long. Germline CDR1 LGHNA, CDR2 YNFKEQ. CDR3 region: CASSQDRLKADTQYF. Written as DNA, the CDR3 is TGTGCCAGCAGCCAAGATAGGCTGAAGGCAGATACGCAGTATTTT.

This chain connects TRBV9 to TRBJ1-1; TRBD1 might be the D (6 bases). CDR3 length equals 14 residues. The V gene's germline CDR1 is SGDLS and CDR2 YYNGEE. Trimming left V 0 bases short and J 8 bases short, with 14 bases between. CDR3 region: CASSVEGGLGEAFF. CDR3 DNA: TGTGCCAGCAGCGTAGAGGGGGGGTTGGGAGAAGCTTTCTTT. Complete variable domain (other parts from reference TRBV9 and TRBJ1-1): DSGVTQTPKHLITATGQRVTLRCSPRSGDLSVYWYQQSLDQGLQFLIQYYNGEERAKGNILERFSAQQFPDLHSELNLSSLELGDSALYFCASSVEGGLGEAFFGQGTRLTVV.

V and J are TRBV7-9 and TRBJ2-1; 7 bases match TRBD2. J gave up 6 bases and V 2 bases, and 10 bases lay outside the gene matches. The CDR3 covers 16 residues. From germline, CDR1 is SEHNR and CDR2 FQNEAQ (reference sequence). This chain's CDR3 is CASSLPGIRGVNEQFF. In nucleotides, the CDR3 is TGTGCCAGCAGCTTACCGGGGATCCGGGGGGTCAATGAGCAGTTCTTC.

This clone has only one observation. The chain couples TRBV18 to TRBJ2-7; 7 bases fit TRBD1. CDR3 size: 15 residues. V lost 3 bases and J lost 1; bases outside the gene matches: 6. Looked up from germline, CDR1 is KGHSH and CDR2 is LQKENI. The CDR3: CASSPTGEVSYEQYF. CDR3 DNA: TGTGCCAGCTCACCTACAGGGGAAGTATCCTACGAGCAGTACTTC.

The chain joins TRBV18 to TRBJ2-1; 8 positions match TRBD2. The ends lost 5 bases at V and 3 bases at J; junction bases unmatched: 6. The germline gives CDR1 KGHSH, CDR2 LQKENI. The CDR3 is 15 amino acids. The CDR3 bases are TGTGCCAGCTCAAATCGGGGGGGCCTCTACAATGAGCAGTTCTTC. Translated: CASSNRGGLYNEQFF.

The chain carries TRBV29-1 and TRBJ2-7; possibly TRBD2 for D (5 bases). The CDR3 has 13 residues. The V gene lost 4 bases and the J gene lost 0 bases, with 10 bases spanning the gap. CDR1 is SQVTM and CDR2 is ANQGSEA in the germline V gene. The CDR3 here is CSVGGLTSYEQYF. The CDR3 DNA reads TGCAGCGTTGGAGGGCTCACCTCCTACGAGCAGTACTTC.

The V gene is TRBV18, the J gene TRBJ1-2; D possibly corresponds to TRBD1 (5 bases). The CDR3 is 13 residues long. V dropped 4 bases and J dropped 5 bases, with 11 bases sitting between them. CDR1 and CDR2 from the germline V gene are KGHSH and LQKENI. Here the CDR3 reads CASSLDSRYGYTF. For the CDR3, the DNA is TGTGCCAGCTCACTCGACAGCCGATATGGCTACACCTTC. The complete variable domain, with remaining parts taken from reference TRBV18 and TRBJ1-2, reads NAGVMQNPRHLVRRRGQEARLRCSPMKGHSHVYWYRQLPEEGLKFMVYLQKENIIDESGMPKERFSAEFPKEGPSILRIQQVVRGDSAAYFCASSLDSRYGYTFGSGTRLTVV.

The chain links TRBV6-1 to TRBJ2-2; perhaps TRBD2 as D (7 bases). Germline V gene lookup returns CDR1 MNHNS and CDR2 SASEGT. There are 14 residues in the CDR3. V was pared by 6 bases and J by 3 bases, with 11 bases between. In nucleotides, the CDR3 is TGTGCCAGCAGGTTAGGGGGGGACACCGGGGAGCTGTTTTTT. The encoded protein is CASRLGGDTGELFF.

The V and J genes are TRBV5-1 and TRBJ2-1; D not certain. Trimming left V 3 bases short and J 3 bases short, with 13 bases between. From germline, CDR1 is SGHRS and CDR2 YFSETQ. The CDR3 consists of 15 residues. DNA of the CDR3: TGCGCCAGCAGCTCCCGTACGGCGCACTACAATGAGCAGTTCTTC. Translating gives CASSSRTAHYNEQFF.

The V and J genes are TRBV2 and TRBJ1-4; 7 nucleotides agree with TRBD1. The junction had 9 bases not matched to a gene; V was cut back by 3 bases and J by 8 bases. This CDR3 contains 15 residues. The germline CDR1 and CDR2 sequences are SNHLY and FYNNEI. CDR3: CASSDRGQGGEKLFF. The CDR3 DNA reads TGTGCCAGCAGTGACCGAGGGCAGGGGGGCGAAAAACTGTTTTTT. The whole variable domain, filled in from reference TRBV2 and TRBJ1-4, reads EPEVTQTPSHQVTQMGQEVILRCVPISNHLYFYWYRQILGQKVEFLVSFYNNEISEKSEIFDDQFSVERPDGSNFTLKIRSTKLEDSAMYFCASSDRGQGGEKLFFGSGTQLSVL.

The J gene is TRBJ2-3, the V gene TRBV5-1; the D is unclear. V was shortened by 3 bases and J by 0 bases, with 5 bases between the two germline ends. This CDR3 spans 13 amino acids. CDR1 and CDR2 (germline): SGHRS, YFSETQ. For the CDR3, the DNA is TGCGCCAGCAGCTACACGAGCACAGATACGCAGTATTTT. It specifies CASSYTSTDTQYF.

With regard to this clone: The same CDR3 also results from other DNA sequences found in this sample. J is TRBJ2-5 and V is TRBV5-1, with D tentatively TRBD2 (5 bases). Germline CDR1 is SGHRS and CDR2 is YFSETQ. With 0 bases removed from V and 0 bases from J, the gap between germline ends came to 6 bases. CDR3 size: 14 residues. CDR3 protein: CASSLGGYQETQYF. The CDR3 nucleotides are TGCGCCAGCAGCTTGGGAGGGTACCAAGAGACCCAGTACTTC.

This chain links TRBV6-5 with TRBJ1-5, with no clear D. Per germline, CDR1 MNHEY and CDR2 SVGAGI. The CDR3 extends over 13 amino acids. Trimming pared 1 base from V and 5 bases from J, leaving 6 bases between. The CDR3 loop reads CASSYWVDQPQHF. CDR3 nucleotide sequence: TGTGCCAGCAGTTACTGGGTAGATCAGCCCCAGCATTTT.

This chain links TRBV19 with TRBJ1-5; D unclear. This CDR3 has 13 amino acids. V was shortened by 5 bases and J by 7 bases, with 12 bases between the two germline ends. CDR1 is LNHDA, CDR2 SQIVND, per germline (reference sequence). The CDR3 here is CASSQVIRQPQHF. The CDR3 coding sequence is TGTGCCAGTAGTCAGGTAATAAGACAGCCCCAGCATTTT.

The chain combines TRBV30 with TRBJ1-2; D is perhaps TRBD1 (5 bases). The CDR3 extends over 12 amino acids. CDR1 and CDR2 (germline): GTSNPN, SVGIG (reference sequence). Trimming stripped 3 bases from V and 4 bases from J, with 9 bases between. CDR3 DNA: TGTGCCTGGAGAGGGGACGGCTATGGCTACACCTTC. Protein: CAWRGDGYGYTF. Using reference TRBV30 and TRBJ1-2 for the parts outside the CDR3, the full variable domain is SQTIHQWPATLVQPVGSPLSLECTVEGTSNPNLYWYRQAAGRGLQLLFYSVGIGQISSEVPQNLSASRPQDRQFILSSKKLLLSDSGFYLCAWRGDGYGYTFGSGTRLTVV.

This sequence joins TRBV19 and TRBJ2-2, with D maybe TRBD1 (6 bases). Germline V CDR1 and CDR2: LNHDA, SQIVND (reference sequence). There are 17 residues in the CDR3. The V and J ends lost 4 bases and 4 bases respectively, with 19 bases between them. The CDR3 region is CASSTQGRSSVTGELFF. The CDR3 DNA sequence: TGTGCCAGTAGTACACAGGGTCGGTCTTCGGTCACCGGGGAGCTGTTTTTT. The whole variable domain, remainder taken from reference TRBV19 and TRBJ2-2, is DGGITQSPKYLFRKEGQNVTLSCEQNLNHDAMYWYRQDPGQGLRLIYYSQIVNDFQKGDIAEGYSVSREKKESFPLTVTSAQKNPTAFYLCASSTQGRSSVTGELFFGEGSRLTVL.

In this sample, this clone turned up once. This chain links TRBV29-1 with TRBJ2-3; a possible D gene is TRBD2 (6 bases). V lost 4 bases, J lost 3 bases, and 14 bases lay in between. Looked up from germline, CDR1 is SQVTM and CDR2 is ANQGSEA. The CDR3 loop spans 14 amino acids. The DNA of the CDR3 is TGCAGCGTTGCCCGCGGGGCATATACAGATACGCAGTATTTT. Translating gives CSVARGAYTDTQYF.

This chain connects TRBV27 to TRBJ2-1; tentatively, D is TRBD2 (5 bases). Between the trimmed V and J ends, which lost 4 bases and 10 bases, there was a span of 14 bases. The CDR3 contains 13 residues. The V gene's germline CDR1 is MNHEY and CDR2 SMNVEV (reference sequence). In nucleotides, the CDR3 is TGTGCCAGCAGTTCGGGATTCCTTTTAGAGCAGTTCTTC. It encodes CASSSGFLLEQFF.

A word on this clone: Other nucleotide sequences from this sample produce the same CDR3. The chain has TRBV18 and TRBJ1-5, with D unresolved. The CDR3 has 13 amino acids. Trimming took off 2 bases at V and 1 base at J, with 3 bases between the two ends. Germline lookup yields CDR1 KGHSH and CDR2 LQKENI. The DNA of the CDR3 is TGTGCCAGCTCACCAGGGAGCAATCAGCCCCAGCATTTT. It specifies CASSPGSNQPQHF.